This TCR beta chain was sequenced for a study of PD-1 blockade in classical Hodgkin lymphoma. Study outcomes and limitations: What drove the repertoire differences, possibly disease activity or prior therapy, has not been defined. Reports indicated that newly diagnosed patients had lower baseline TCR diversity than healthy donors did.

Time point given: newly diagnosed, previously untreated cHL patient sample. Acting as the comparison were PBMCs from newly diagnosed, untreated classical Hodgkin lymphoma. The CDR3 length is 18 residues. In germline, CDR1 is SGHVS, CDR2 FQNEAQ. The V gene end was trimmed by 3 bases and the J gene end by 4 bases; junction bases not matched to a gene: 9. Remarks on this clone: Its antigen is still unknown.

Generated by immunoSEQ multiplex PCR, the TCRdb table keeps only in-frame clones and is missing some. The table records around 30,000 clones, about 89% of them present only once. The clonotype was recovered from a human donor with classical Hodgkin lymphoma. Sequences were obtained from peripheral blood mononuclear cells (PBMCs). V usage is TRBV7-8 and J usage is TRBJ2-3; 14 bases fit TRBD2. CDR3 DNA: TGTGCCAGCAGCTTTGGGACTAGCGGGAGCCCGCAGCCAGATACGCAGTATTTT. This encodes CASSFGTSGSPQPDTQYF.